These 29 T cell receptor beta chains originate from one sample sequenced in a study of blood T cell repertoires in COVID-19 (dated by TCRdb to 2019 to 2021). Library creation used the immunoSEQ multiplex PCR assay. TCRdb provides this immuneACCESS table in a form limited to in-frame rearrangements. Some clones are lacking; in checked studies, under half of them reflect an unresolved V gene, and why the rest are absent is not known. The sample yields roughly 290,000 clones; around 89% were counted once. Around 0.84% of the sample belongs to the ten largest clones. The sequenced material came from peripheral blood. The source of these receptors is a man aged 25-45 years with acute or convalescent COVID-19.

The J gene is TRBJ1-3, the V gene TRBV6-1; D gene ambiguous. Between the trimmed V and J ends, which lost 2 bases and 4 bases, there was a span of 12 bases. Germline CDR1 is MNHNS and CDR2 is SASEGT. The CDR3 extends over 15 amino acids. As DNA, the CDR3 is TGTGCCAGCAGTGAAATCCGGGAGGGAGGAAACACCATATATTTT. Protein sequence: CASSEIREGGNTIYF.

This clone was seen only once. The genes are TRBV28 and TRBJ1-5; D possibly corresponds to TRBD1 (6 bases). The CDR3 runs to 15 residues. Germline V CDR1 and CDR2: MDHEN, SYDVKM. Trimming stripped 2 bases from V and 3 bases from J, with 11 bases between. The CDR3 coding sequence is TGTGCCAGCAGTTTAGGGGGCTTATTCAATCAGCCCCAGCATTTT. It codes for CASSLGGLFNQPQHF.

Comment on this clone: One end of the junction does not line up with germline, which may come from a read error. The chain recombines TRBV7-7 with TRBJ2-1, with 9 positions matching TRBD1. Germline V lookup: CDR1 SSHAT, CDR2 FNYEAQ (reference sequence). The CDR3 runs to 15 residues. In DNA form, the CDR3 reads TGTGCTAGCAGCTTGGGGACAGGGTCCTACAATGAGCAGTTCTTC. Its translation is CASSLGTGSYNEQFF.

This chain connects TRBV29-1 to TRBJ2-1; the D gene is possibly TRBD2 (5 bases). The CDR3 is made up of 14 amino acids. V was clipped by 1 base and J by 6 bases, with 13 bases between them. Germline loops: CDR1 SQVTM, CDR2 ANQGSEA. The CDR3 region is CSVEVLGGLNEQFF. DNA of the CDR3: TGCAGCGTTGAAGTATTAGGTGGACTCAATGAGCAGTTCTTC.

This rearrangement joins TRBV28 to TRBJ1-2; D is undetermined. The CDR3 contains 13 residues. Trimming removed 1 base from V and 1 base from J, with 4 bases in between. CDR1 and CDR2 from the germline V gene are MDHEN and SYDVKM. CDR3: CASSLSSNYGYTF. The CDR3 region has the DNA TGTGCCAGCAGTTTATCCAGTAACTATGGCTACACCTTC.

The rearrangement links TRBV24-1 to TRBJ1-1; TRBD1 aligns across 7 bases. The CDR3 length is 15 residues. From germline, CDR1 is KGHDR and CDR2 SFDVKD. V lost 3 bases, J lost 1 base, and 4 bases stayed unmatched. The CDR3 coding sequence is TGTGCCACCAGTGATCCCAGGACAGGGAACACTGAAGCTTTCTTT. Translated: CATSDPRTGNTEAFF.

Here the CDR3 reads CASSIRLTRGEQFF. In nucleotides, the CDR3 is TGTGCCAGCAGCATACGACTCACCCGGGGTGAGCAGTTCTTC. V usage is TRBV9 and J usage is TRBJ2-1, with D tentatively TRBD2 (5 bases). Per the germline V gene, CDR1 is SGDLS and CDR2 is YYNGEE. The CDR3 has 14 amino acids. Between the trimmed V and J ends, which lost 4 bases and 9 bases, there was a span of 17 bases.

The chain carries TRBV11-2 and TRBJ2-1, with TRBD1 matching over 8 bases. This CDR3 is built from 15 residues. With 4 bases clipped from V and 0 bases from J, the junction kept 2 bases outside the gene matches. Germline V gene data show CDR1 as SGHAT and CDR2 as FQNNGV. CDR3 nucleotide sequence: TGTGCCAGCAGCTCCCAGGGGGCCTCCTACAATGAGCAGTTCTTC. Translated, it gives CASSSQGASYNEQFF.

CDR3 sequence: CASSFYSDSPRDYGYTF. CDR3 bases: TGTGCCAGCAGCTTTTACTCGGACAGCCCTAGAGACTATGGCTACACCTTC. The V gene is TRBV7-8, the J gene TRBJ1-2; a weak D match, TRBD1 (6 bases). The germline V and J ends were trimmed by 3 bases and 3 bases, with 20 bases remaining between them. Germline V gene lookup returns CDR1 SGHVS and CDR2 FQNEAQ. There are 17 residues in the CDR3.

The chain joins TRBV7-6 to TRBJ2-5; 10 positions agree with TRBD2. Germline trimming cut 4 bases from V and 4 bases from J; bases unmatched to any gene: 3. The CDR3 length is 14 residues. In germline, CDR1 is SGHVS, CDR2 FNYEAQ. The CDR3 reads CASSSRTSGETQYF. The CDR3 DNA follows: TGTGCCAGCAGCTCCAGGACTAGCGGAGAGACCCAGTACTTC.

V usage is TRBV19 and J usage is TRBJ2-7; TRBD2 aligns across 8 bases. Germline values: CDR1 LNHDA, CDR2 SQIVND (reference sequence). The CDR3 length is 14 residues. Trimming cost V 0 bases and J 8 bases; bases outside gene matches: 6. CDR3: CASSIEGSGIKQYF. CDR3 coding DNA: TGTGCCAGTAGTATAGAGGGTAGCGGGATAAAGCAGTACTTC.

The V call is TRBV30, the J call TRBJ2-7, with D perhaps matching TRBD1 (6 bases). V lost 3 bases and J 6 bases, leaving 21 bases between the germline ends. The CDR3 sequence is 15 residues long. Germline values: CDR1 GTSNPN, CDR2 SVGIG (reference sequence). The DNA of the CDR3 is TGTGCCTGGAGCATGTTGACATTACAGGGATCCGAGCAGTACTTC. It yields the protein CAWSMLTLQGSEQYF.

This sequence joins TRBV25-1 and TRBJ2-7, with no clear D. This CDR3 is 15 amino acids long. Trimming pared 3 bases from V and 0 bases from J, leaving 12 bases between. Looked up from germline, CDR1 is MGHDK and CDR2 is SYGVNS. As DNA, the CDR3 is TGTGCCAGCAGTGATAAGTGGGCAGACTCCTACGAGCAGTACTTC. Residues: CASSDKWADSYEQYF.

In DNA form, the CDR3 reads TGTGCCAGCAGCTTAGTGACAGCTGGCGGGGAGCTGTTTTTT. Residues: CASSLVTAGGELFF. The chain links TRBV11-2 to TRBJ2-2, with a weak D call TRBD1 (5 bases). V was pared by 1 base and J by 7 bases, with 10 bases between. CDR1 is SGHAT and CDR2 is FQNNGV in the germline V gene. There are 14 residues in the CDR3.

This clone occurred a few times. The chain recombines TRBV10-1 with TRBJ2-2; the match to TRBD1 covers 9 bases. The trim removed 5 bases at V and 3 bases at J, leaving 4 bases unmatched. Looked up from germline, CDR1 is WNHNN and CDR2 is SYGVQD (reference sequence). This CDR3 has 15 amino acids. CDR3 in amino acids: CASSQGTGYTGELFF. The CDR3 DNA follows: TGCGCCAGCAGTCAAGGGACAGGGTACACCGGGGAGCTGTTTTTT.

J is TRBJ1-2 and V is TRBV30, with 9 bases lining up with TRBD1. The CDR3 loop spans 13 amino acids. Germline V gene lookup returns CDR1 GTSNPN and CDR2 SVGIG (reference sequence). Unmatched junction bases numbered 12, after V lost 8 bases and J lost 8 bases. The CDR3 DNA reads TGTGCCGGCCGGGACAGGGAAACTCGAGGCTACACCTTC. Its protein product is CAGRDRETRGYTF. Full variable domain (rest looked up from reference TRBV30 and TRBJ1-2): SQTIHQWPATLVQPVGSPLSLECTVEGTSNPNLYWYRQAAGRGLQLLFYSVGIGQISSEVPQNLSASRPQDRQFILSSKKLLLSDSGFYLCAGRDRETRGYTFGSGTRLTVV.

This sequence joins TRBV5-5 and TRBJ1-2; D not resolved. CDR3 length: 16 amino acids. Trimming took off 3 bases at V and 1 base at J, with 16 bases between the two ends. Germline CDR1 is SGHKS and CDR2 is YYEKEE (reference sequence). The chain's CDR3 is CASSSGGLYYNYGYTF. The CDR3 bases are TGTGCCAGCAGCTCTGGCGGACTATACTATAACTATGGCTACACCTTC.

The J gene is TRBJ2-1, the V gene TRBV4-2, with D possibly being TRBD2 (6 bases). The V end lost 1 base, the J end lost 0 bases, and 16 bases lay between the germline ends. Germline V gene lookup returns CDR1 LGHNA and CDR2 YNFKEQ. This CDR3 comprises 18 residues. The chain's CDR3 is CASSQAQRRGRSYNEQFF. Written as DNA, the CDR3 is TGTGCCAGCAGCCAAGCCCAAAGGAGGGGACGCTCCTACAATGAGCAGTTCTTC.

V and J are TRBV4-2 and TRBJ2-3; TRBD2 is a possible D gene (5 bases). CDR3 length equals 13 residues. Looked up from germline, CDR1 is LGHNA and CDR2 is YNFKEQ. The V and J ends lost 0 bases and 6 bases respectively, with 7 bases between them. The CDR3 spells CASSQDRRDTQYF. The CDR3, as DNA: TGTGCCAGCAGCCAAGATAGGAGGGATACGCAGTATTTT.

V gene TRBV10-3 combines with J gene TRBJ2-2; 9 positions match TRBD1. The trim removed 0 bases at V and 1 base at J, leaving 3 bases unmatched. Per germline, CDR1 ENHRY and CDR2 SYGVKD. CDR3 length equals 17 residues. This chain's CDR3 is CAISESGTGKNTGELFF. CDR3 nucleotides: TGTGCCATCAGTGAGTCGGGGACAGGGAAGAACACCGGGGAGCTGTTTTTT.

The V gene is TRBV27, the J gene TRBJ1-6; 12 bases match TRBD1. Germline V gene data show CDR1 as MNHEY and CDR2 as SMNVEV (reference sequence). The CDR3 runs to 19 residues. Trimming removed 2 bases from V and 1 base from J; junction bases left unmatched: 6. The CDR3 region has the DNA TGTGCCAGCAGTTTAATGGGACAGGGGGCAGGGTCCTATAATTCACCCCTCCACTTT. It is translated as CASSLMGQGAGSYNSPLHF.

This clone has a single count. The V and J genes are TRBV7-9 and TRBJ1-5; D is undetermined. Per germline, CDR1 SEHNR and CDR2 FQNEAQ (reference sequence). Trimming left V 1 base short and J 1 base short, with 8 bases between. The CDR3 spans 15 residues. The DNA for the CDR3 is TGTGCCAGCAGCTTAGGGGAGGCCAGCAATCAGCCCCAGCATTTT. This codes for CASSLGEASNQPQHF.

This chain connects TRBV4-1 to TRBJ1-2, with unresolved D. Germline loops: CDR1 MGHRA, CDR2 YSYEKL. This CDR3 has 14 residues. V lost 6 bases to trimming and J lost 0 bases, with 11 bases between them. CDR3 amino acids: CASSRDTANYGYTF. For the CDR3, the DNA is TGCGCCAGCAGTCGGGATACCGCTAACTATGGCTACACCTTC.

V gene TRBV7-3 combines with J gene TRBJ2-1; 10 bases agree with TRBD2. This CDR3 spans 15 amino acids. Trimming removed 5 bases from V and 7 bases from J; junction bases left unmatched: 8. CDR1 and CDR2 (germline): SGHTA, FQGTGA. CDR3 amino acids: CASSPGLATKNEQFF. The DNA of the CDR3 is TGTGCCAGCAGCCCGGGACTAGCGACCAAAAATGAGCAGTTCTTC.

The chain combines TRBV2 with TRBJ2-5, with D possibly TRBD2 on 6 matching bases. CDR3 length: 16 residues. The V end was cut by 5 bases, the J end by 5 bases, with 21 bases between. Germline-derived CDR1 and CDR2 are SNHLY and FYNNEI. Here the CDR3 DNA reads TGTGCCAGCAGTAAACCCACACTAGCTCGGGAGGAGACCCAGTACTTC. It is translated as CASSKPTLAREETQYF.

CDR3 in DNA: TGTGCCAGTAGTATGAGTGGACAGGGGGCCTACAGACCCCTCCACTTT. This translates into CASSMSGQGAYRPLHF. The chain links TRBV19 to TRBJ1-6, with TRBD1 matching over 11 bases. The CDR3 has 16 residues. The germline CDR1 and CDR2 sequences are LNHDA and SQIVND (reference sequence). The J segment lost 12 bases and the V segment lost 3 bases, leaving 10 bases of the junction unmatched. Combining the CDR3 with reference TRBV19 and TRBJ1-6 gives the whole variable domain DGGITQSPKYLFRKEGQNVTLSCEQNLNHDAMYWYRQDPGQGLRLIYYSQIVNDFQKGDIAEGYSVSREKKESFPLTVTSAQKNPTAFYLCASSMSGQGAYRPLHFGNGTRLTVT.

This clone appeared once. CDR3 DNA: TGTGCCTCCCCTTCCGAGATTGGCTACACCTTC. Amino acids: CASPSEIGYTF. The chain combines TRBV30 with TRBJ1-2, with unresolved D. Germline V gene lookup returns CDR1 GTSNPN and CDR2 SVGIG (reference sequence). V lost 7 bases and J lost 7, with 13 bases in between. The CDR3 covers 11 residues.

The table lists this clone with a few counts. This chain uses TRBV5-1 with TRBJ1-2; 11 positions match TRBD1. CDR3 length equals 16 residues. The V and J ends lost 4 bases and 2 bases, in that order; junction bases with no gene match: 7. Germline V gene data show CDR1 as SGHRS and CDR2 as YFSETQ. As DNA, the CDR3 is TGCGCCAGCAGCCCGGGACAGGGGGGATCCAACTATGGCTACACCTTC. Residues: CASSPGQGGSNYGYTF.

The V gene is TRBV6-2 or TRBV6-3, the J gene TRBJ1-5; a possible D gene is TRBD1 (5 bases). Germline V gene lookup returns CDR1 MNHEY and CDR2 SVGEGT. Trimming took 5 bases from V and 1 from J, leaving 9 bases between them. The length of the CDR3 is 14 residues. The CDR3 DNA reads as TGTGCCAGCAGTCGGCGGGGGAGCAATCAGCCCCAGCATTTT. This encodes CASSRRGSNQPQHF.